This T cell receptor beta chain is drawn from a study of breast tumors, draining lymph nodes, adjacent tissues. TCRdb re-called the multiplex PCR reads through MiXCR, storing one row per CDR3 protein. The table lists around 300,000 distinct CDR3 sequences, 30% to 35% of them singletons, with 1.1% in the top ten. Samples came from axillary lymph nodes draining the breast cancer. The germline CDR1 and CDR2 sequences are MNHNY and SVGAGI (reference sequence). The CDR3 spans 17 residues. J was trimmed by 0 bases and V by 7 bases; bases with no gene match: 12. Regarding the study as a whole: Most tumor T cells seemingly derive from lymph node, then expand in tumor. Tumor TCR diversity was below lymph nodes but above nontumor tissue. Tumor T cell lymph node origin was a supported hypothesis, not proven.

This clonotype was recorded a few times. Its antigen is unknown. The chain carries TRBV6-6 and TRBJ2-4, with 7 bases aligning to TRBD2. This TCR was sampled from a female donor with breast cancer. Some clones in this sample may be carry-over from other donors' samples. The sample was axillary lymph node tissue. CDR3 region: CASTPRVVAGAKNIQYF. CDR3 nucleotide sequence: TGTGCCAGCACCCCGAGAGTGGTAGCGGGAGCCAAAAACATTCAGTACTTC.